This T cell receptor (beta chain) was identified in a study of Ad26.COV2.S vaccination and SARS-CoV-2 variants. The CDR3 is 13 residues long. The germline V and J ends were trimmed by 3 bases and 3 bases, with 8 bases remaining between them. Germline assignment: CDR1 MGHDK and CDR2 SYGVNS. TCRdb keeps only in-frame clones here, not all; method: immunoSEQ multiplex PCR. The sample includes fewer than 50,000 clones, 83% of them seen just once. Note on this clone: Its antigen is as yet unknown.

General study points: Total T cell responses were possibly underestimated by TCR breadth and depth analyses. Whether participants received vaccine or placebo, their non-spike TCR breadth was similar. Substantial breadth in spike-specific CD8+ and CD4+ T cell responses was reportedly seen after vaccination.

The TCR sequence derives from a human donor who had recovered from COVID-19. The genes are TRBV25-1 and TRBJ1-1; weak D call: TRBD1 (6 bases). The sequences come from peripheral blood, collected after recovery from COVID-19. The CDR3 reads CASSEGAYTEAFF. The CDR3, as DNA: TGTGCCAGCAGTGAGGGGGCCTACACTGAAGCTTTCTTT.